The source of this T cell receptor beta chain is a study of monozygotic twins with inflammatory bowel disease. TCRdb reanalyzed the 5' RACE reads and collapses them to one entry per CDR3 protein, without DNA. The table lists approximately 340,000 distinct CDR3 sequences. General observations from the study: Healthy co-twins showed greater TCRbeta diversity (inverse Simpson) than IBD patients. Among IBD patients, fewer clonotypes were shared with others than among healthy twins, especially with disease activity.

With no T cell sorting beforehand, total RNA was isolated from whole blood. As regards this clonotype: Its matching antigen is unknown.

Sequencing was performed on blood. This TCR derives from a human donor with ulcerative colitis or Crohn's disease, or a healthy co-twin of an affected twin (not recorded which).

The CDR3: CASSRQYAGGYTF. The chain employs TRBV6-5 and TRBJ1-2; TCRdb returns TRBD1, unconfirmable since there is no DNA. CDR1 MNHEY and CDR2 SVGAGI come from the germline V gene. The CDR3 sequence is 13 residues long.